The source of this T cell receptor beta chain is a study of T-cell memory formation after mild COVID-19. About the research overall: Clusters of TCRs were largely donor specific.

Constant-segment-primed 5'RACE gave TCR alpha and TCR beta cDNA libraries with sample barcodes and UMIs. TCRdb recomputed calls from the 5' RACE reads with MiXCR, one row per CDR3 protein. The data show about 560,000 distinct CDR3 sequences, about 20% seen once. Comment on this clonotype: The antigen is not known.

Germline values: CDR1 SEHNR, CDR2 FQNEAQ (reference sequence). There are 14 residues in the CDR3. The V end lost 5 bases, the J end lost 2 bases, and 12 bases lay between the germline ends. General study findings and limits: While clones contracting from day 15 to 85 were balanced between CD4 and CD8, later expanders leaned CD4+. Largely, contracting CD4+ clones fell within CM and EM, and contracting CD8+ clones within EMRA.

This chain links TRBV7-9 with TRBJ2-5; tentatively, D is TRBD2 (5 bases). The clonotype was recovered from an adult woman who had mild COVID-19 (a few samples of this study predate the infection). Cell type and time point are not known. Sequencing used PBMCs or a T cell subset sorted from them (not recorded which). The CDR3 region is CASSEATGQETQYF. The CDR3 DNA follows: TGTGCCAGCAGCGAGGCGACGGGACAAGAGACCCAGTACTTC.